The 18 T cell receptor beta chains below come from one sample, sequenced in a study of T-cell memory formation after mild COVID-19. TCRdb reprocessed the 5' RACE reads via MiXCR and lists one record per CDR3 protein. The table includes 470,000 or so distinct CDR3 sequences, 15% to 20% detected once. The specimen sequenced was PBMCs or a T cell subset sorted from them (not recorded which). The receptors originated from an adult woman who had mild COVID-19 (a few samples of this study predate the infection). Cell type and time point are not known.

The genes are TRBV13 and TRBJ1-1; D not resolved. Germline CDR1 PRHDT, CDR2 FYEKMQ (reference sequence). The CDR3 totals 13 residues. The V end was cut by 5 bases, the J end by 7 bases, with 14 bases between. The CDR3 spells CASSNAEVGEAFF. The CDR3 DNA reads TGTGCCAGCAGCAACGCGGAGGTCGGTGAAGCTTTCTTT.

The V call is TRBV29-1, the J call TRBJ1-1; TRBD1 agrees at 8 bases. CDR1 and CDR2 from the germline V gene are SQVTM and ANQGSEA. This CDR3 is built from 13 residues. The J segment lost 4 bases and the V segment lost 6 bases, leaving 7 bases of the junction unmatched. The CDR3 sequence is CSVEQGEGTEAFF. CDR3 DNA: TGCAGCGTCGAACAGGGGGAAGGCACTGAAGCTTTCTTT. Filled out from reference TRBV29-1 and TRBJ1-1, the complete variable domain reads SAVISQKPSRDICQRGTSLTIQCQVDSQVTMMFWYRQQPGQSLTLIATANQGSEATYESGFVIDKFPISRPNLTFSTLTVSNMSPEDSSIYLCSVEQGEGTEAFFGQGTRLTVV.

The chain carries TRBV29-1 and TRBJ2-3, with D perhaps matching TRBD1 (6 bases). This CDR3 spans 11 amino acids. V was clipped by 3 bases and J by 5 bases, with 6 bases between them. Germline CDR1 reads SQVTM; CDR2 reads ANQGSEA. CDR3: CSVDRGDTQYF. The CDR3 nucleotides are TGCAGCGTTGACAGGGGAGATACGCAGTATTTT.

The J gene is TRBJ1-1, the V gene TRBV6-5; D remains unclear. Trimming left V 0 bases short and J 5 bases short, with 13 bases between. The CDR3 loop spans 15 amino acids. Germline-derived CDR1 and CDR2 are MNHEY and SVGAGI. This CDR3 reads CASSYSIDGRTEAFF. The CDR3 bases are TGTGCCAGCAGTTACTCGATAGACGGGAGGACTGAAGCTTTCTTT.

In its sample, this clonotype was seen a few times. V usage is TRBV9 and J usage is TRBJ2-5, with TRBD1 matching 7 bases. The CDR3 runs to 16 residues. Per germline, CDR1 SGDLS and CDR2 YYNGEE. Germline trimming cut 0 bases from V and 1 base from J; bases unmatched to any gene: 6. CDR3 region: CASSVATAGGQETQYF. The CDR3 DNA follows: TGTGCCAGCAGCGTAGCTACGGCAGGGGGCCAAGAGACCCAGTACTTC. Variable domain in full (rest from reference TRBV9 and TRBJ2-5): DSGVTQTPKHLITATGQRVTLRCSPRSGDLSVYWYQQSLDQGLQFLIQYYNGEERAKGNILERFSAQQFPDLHSELNLSSLELGDSALYFCASSVATAGGQETQYFGPGTRLLVL.

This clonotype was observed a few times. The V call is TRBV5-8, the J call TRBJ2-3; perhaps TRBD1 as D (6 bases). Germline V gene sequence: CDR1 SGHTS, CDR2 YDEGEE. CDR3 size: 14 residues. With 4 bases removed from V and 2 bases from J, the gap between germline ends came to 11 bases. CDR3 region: CASSLGHFTDTQYF. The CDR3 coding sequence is TGTGCCAGCAGCCTGGGACATTTCACAGATACGCAGTATTTT.

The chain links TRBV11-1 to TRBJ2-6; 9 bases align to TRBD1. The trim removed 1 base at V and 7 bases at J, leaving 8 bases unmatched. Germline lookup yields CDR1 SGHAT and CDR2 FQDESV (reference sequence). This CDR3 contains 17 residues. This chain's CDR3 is CASSLGTPDRGANVLTF. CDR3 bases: TGTGCCAGCAGCTTAGGGACCCCGGACAGGGGTGCCAACGTCCTGACTTTC.

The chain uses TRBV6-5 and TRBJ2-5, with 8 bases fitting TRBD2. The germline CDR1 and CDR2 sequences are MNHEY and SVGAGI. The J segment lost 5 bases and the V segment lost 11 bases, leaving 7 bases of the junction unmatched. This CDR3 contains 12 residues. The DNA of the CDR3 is TGTGCCGCTCGGGGGGGCGGCGAGACCCAGTACTTC. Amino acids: CAARGGGETQYF.

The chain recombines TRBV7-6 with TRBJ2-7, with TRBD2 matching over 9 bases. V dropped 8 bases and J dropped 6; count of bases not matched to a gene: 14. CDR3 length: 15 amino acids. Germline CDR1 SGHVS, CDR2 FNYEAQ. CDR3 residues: CASLESPGLAAEQYF. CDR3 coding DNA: TGTGCCAGCCTTGAGTCCCCGGGACTAGCTGCCGAGCAGTACTTC.

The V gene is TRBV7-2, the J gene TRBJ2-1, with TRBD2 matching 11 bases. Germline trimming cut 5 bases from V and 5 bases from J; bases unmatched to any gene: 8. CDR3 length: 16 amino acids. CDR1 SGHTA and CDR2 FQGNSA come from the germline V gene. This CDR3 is CASSPAGTSGNNEQFF. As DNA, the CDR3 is TGTGCCAGCAGCCCCGCCGGGACTAGCGGAAACAATGAGCAGTTCTTC.

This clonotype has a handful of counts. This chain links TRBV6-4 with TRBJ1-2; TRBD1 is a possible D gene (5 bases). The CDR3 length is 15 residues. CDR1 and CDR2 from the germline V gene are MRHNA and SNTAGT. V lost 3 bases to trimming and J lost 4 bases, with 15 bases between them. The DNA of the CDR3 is TGTGCCAGCAGTGAGGCGGGGGGTCCGGCCTATGGCTACACCTTC. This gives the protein CASSEAGGPAYGYTF.

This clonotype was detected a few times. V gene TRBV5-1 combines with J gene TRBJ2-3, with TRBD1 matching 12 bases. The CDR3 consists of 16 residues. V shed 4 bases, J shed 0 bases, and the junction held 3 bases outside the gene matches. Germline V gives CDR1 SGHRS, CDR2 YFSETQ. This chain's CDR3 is CASSKGQGASTDTQYF. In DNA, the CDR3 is TGCGCCAGCAGCAAGGGACAGGGGGCGAGCACAGATACGCAGTATTTT.

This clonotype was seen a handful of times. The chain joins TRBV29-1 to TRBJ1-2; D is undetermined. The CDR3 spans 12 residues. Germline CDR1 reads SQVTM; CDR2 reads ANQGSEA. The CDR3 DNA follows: TGCAGTGCCTCCAGTTATAACTATGGCTACACCTTC. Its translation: CSASSYNYGYTF.

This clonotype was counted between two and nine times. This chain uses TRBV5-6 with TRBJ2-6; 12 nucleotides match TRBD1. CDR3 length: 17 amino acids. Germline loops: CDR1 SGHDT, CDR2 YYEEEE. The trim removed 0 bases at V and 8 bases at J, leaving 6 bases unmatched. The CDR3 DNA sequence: TGTGCCAGCAGCTTGGGCCCAGGGACAGGGGGCCCCAACGTCCTGACTTTC. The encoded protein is CASSLGPGTGGPNVLTF.

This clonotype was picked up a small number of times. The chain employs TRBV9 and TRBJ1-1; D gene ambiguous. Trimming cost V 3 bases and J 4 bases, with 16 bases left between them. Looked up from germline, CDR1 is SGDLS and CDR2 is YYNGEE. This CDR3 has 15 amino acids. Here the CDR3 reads CASSGHRDKGTEAFF. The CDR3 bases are TGTGCCAGCAGCGGCCACAGAGACAAGGGCACTGAAGCTTTCTTT.

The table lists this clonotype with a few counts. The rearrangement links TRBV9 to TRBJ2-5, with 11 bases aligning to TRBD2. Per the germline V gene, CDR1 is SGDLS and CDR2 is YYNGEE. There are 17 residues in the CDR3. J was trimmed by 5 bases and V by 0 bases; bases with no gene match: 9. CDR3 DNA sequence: TGTGCCAGCAGCGTAGTATATAGCGGGAGGGCCGAGGAGACCCAGTACTTC. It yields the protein CASSVVYSGRAEETQYF.

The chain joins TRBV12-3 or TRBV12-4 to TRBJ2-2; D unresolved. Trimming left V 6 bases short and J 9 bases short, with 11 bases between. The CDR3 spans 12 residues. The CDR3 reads CASSNPGRELFF. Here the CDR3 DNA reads TGTGCCAGCAGCAATCCCGGCCGGGAGCTGTTTTTT.

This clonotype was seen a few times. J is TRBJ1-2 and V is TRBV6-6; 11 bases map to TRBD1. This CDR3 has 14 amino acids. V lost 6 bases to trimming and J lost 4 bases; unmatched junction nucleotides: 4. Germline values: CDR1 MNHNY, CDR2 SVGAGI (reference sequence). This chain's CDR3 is CASRPGQGAYGYTF. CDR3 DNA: TGTGCCAGCAGACCAGGACAGGGGGCCTATGGCTACACCTTC.